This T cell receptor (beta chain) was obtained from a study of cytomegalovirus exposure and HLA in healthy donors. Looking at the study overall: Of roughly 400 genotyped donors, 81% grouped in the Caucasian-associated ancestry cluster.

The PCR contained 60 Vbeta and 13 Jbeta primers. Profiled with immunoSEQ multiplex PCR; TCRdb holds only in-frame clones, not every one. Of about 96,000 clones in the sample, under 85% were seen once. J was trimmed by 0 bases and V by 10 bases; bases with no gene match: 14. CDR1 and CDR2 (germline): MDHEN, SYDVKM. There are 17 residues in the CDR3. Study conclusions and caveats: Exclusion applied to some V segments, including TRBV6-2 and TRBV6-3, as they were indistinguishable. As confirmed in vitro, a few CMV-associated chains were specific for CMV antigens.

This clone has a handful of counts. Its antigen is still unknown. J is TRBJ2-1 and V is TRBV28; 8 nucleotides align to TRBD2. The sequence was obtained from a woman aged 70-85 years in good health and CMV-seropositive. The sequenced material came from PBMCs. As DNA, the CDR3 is TGTGCCACCACCAGTAGCGGGAATGAGGACTCCTACAATGAGCAGTTCTTC. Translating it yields CATTSSGNEDSYNEQFF. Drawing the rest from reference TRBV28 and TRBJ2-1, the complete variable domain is DVKVTQSSRYLVKRTGEKVFLECVQDMDHENMFWYRQDPGLGLRLIYFSYDVKMKEKGDIPEGYSVSREKKERFSLILESASTNQTSMYLCATTSSGNEDSYNEQFFGPGTRLTVL.